The T cell receptor (beta chain) under discussion was sequenced for a study of cytomegalovirus exposure and HLA in healthy donors. This CDR3 has 16 amino acids. Germline V gene data show CDR1 as KGHSH and CDR2 as LQKENI. V was clipped by 0 bases and J by 2 bases; unmatched bases: 6. It was with 60 Vbeta and 13 Jbeta primers that the PCR ran. Profiled with immunoSEQ multiplex PCR; TCRdb holds only in-frame clones, not every one. This sample has fewer than 250,000 clones, with around 79% found just once. Specimen: PBMCs. The rearrangement links TRBV18 to TRBJ2-5; 7 positions match TRBD2. The clonotype comes from a male donor in good health and CMV-seronegative. CDR3: CASSPPRGREQETQYF. The CDR3 DNA reads as TGTGCCAGCTCACCACCTCGCGGGAGAGAACAAGAGACCCAGTACTTC.